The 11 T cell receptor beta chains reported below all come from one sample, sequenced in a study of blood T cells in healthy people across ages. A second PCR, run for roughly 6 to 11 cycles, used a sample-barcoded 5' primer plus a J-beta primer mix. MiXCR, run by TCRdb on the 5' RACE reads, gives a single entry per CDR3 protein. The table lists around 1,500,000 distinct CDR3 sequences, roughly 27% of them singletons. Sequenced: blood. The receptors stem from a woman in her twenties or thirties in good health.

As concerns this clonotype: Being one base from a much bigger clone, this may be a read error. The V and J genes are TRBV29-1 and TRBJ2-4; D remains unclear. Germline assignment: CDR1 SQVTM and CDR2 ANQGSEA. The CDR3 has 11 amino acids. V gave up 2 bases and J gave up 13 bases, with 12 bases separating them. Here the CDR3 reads CSVETRNEQYF. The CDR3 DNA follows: TGCAGCGTTGAAACGCGCAATGAGCAGTACTTC.

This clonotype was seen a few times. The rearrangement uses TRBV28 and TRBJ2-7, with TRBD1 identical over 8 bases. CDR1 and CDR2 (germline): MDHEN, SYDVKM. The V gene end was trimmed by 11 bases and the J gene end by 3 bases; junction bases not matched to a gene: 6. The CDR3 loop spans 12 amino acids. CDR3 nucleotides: TGTGCCTGGGGAGACAGGGGCTACGAGCAGTACTTC. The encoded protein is CAWGDRGYEQYF.

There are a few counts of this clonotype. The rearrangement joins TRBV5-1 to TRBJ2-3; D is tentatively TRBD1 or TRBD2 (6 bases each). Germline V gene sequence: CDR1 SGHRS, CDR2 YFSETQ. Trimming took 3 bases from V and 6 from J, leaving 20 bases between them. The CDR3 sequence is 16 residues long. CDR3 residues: CASSSEGVGGADTQYF. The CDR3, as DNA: TGCGCCAGCAGCTCCGAGGGGGTCGGGGGCGCGGATACGCAGTATTTT.

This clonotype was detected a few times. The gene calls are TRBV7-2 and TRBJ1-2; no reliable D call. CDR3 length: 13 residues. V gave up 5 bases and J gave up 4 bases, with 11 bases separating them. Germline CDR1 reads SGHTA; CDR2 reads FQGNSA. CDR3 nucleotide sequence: TGTGCCAGCAGCCCCCGACTGGCCTATGGCTACACCTTC. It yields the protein CASSPRLAYGYTF.

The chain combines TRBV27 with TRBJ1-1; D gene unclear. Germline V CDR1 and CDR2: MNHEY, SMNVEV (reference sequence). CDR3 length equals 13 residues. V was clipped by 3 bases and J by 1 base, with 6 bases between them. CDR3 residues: CASSLKQNTEAFF. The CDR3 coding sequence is TGTGCCAGCAGTTTGAAGCAGAACACTGAAGCTTTCTTT.

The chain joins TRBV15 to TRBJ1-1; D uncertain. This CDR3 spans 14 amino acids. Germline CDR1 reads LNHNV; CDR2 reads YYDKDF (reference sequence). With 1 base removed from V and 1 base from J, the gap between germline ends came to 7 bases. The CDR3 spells CATSRVARNTEAFF. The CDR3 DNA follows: TGTGCCACCAGCAGAGTGGCCCGGAACACTGAAGCTTTCTTT.

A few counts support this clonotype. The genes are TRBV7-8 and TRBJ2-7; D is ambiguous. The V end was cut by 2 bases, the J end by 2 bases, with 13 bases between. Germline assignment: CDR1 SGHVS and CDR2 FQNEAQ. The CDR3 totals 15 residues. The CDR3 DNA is TGTGCCAGCAGCTTATTCGTGGGGAACCCCTACGAGCAGTACTTC. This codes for CASSLFVGNPYEQYF.

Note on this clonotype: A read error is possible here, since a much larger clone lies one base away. The CDR3 region is CATSDTLQETQFF. The DNA of the CDR3 is TGTGCCACCAGTGATACCCTCCAAGAGACCCAGTTCTTC. The chain uses TRBV24-1 and TRBJ2-1; D remains unclear. V was trimmed by 3 bases and J by 13 bases, leaving 15 bases between them. The CDR3 extends over 13 amino acids. Germline-derived CDR1 and CDR2 are KGHDR and SFDVKD.

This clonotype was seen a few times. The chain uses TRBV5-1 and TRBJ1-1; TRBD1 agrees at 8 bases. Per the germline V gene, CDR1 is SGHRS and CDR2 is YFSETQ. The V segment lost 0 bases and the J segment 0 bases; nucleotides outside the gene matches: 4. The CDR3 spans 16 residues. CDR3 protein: CASSLGQGTMNTEAFF. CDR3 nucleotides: TGCGCCAGCAGCTTGGGACAGGGGACGATGAACACTGAAGCTTTCTTT.

CDR3 region: CASSLRGSGGYNEQFF. The CDR3 DNA is TGTGCCAGCAGCTTAAGGGGTAGCGGGGGCTACAATGAGCAGTTCTTC. The chain is built from TRBV7-9 and TRBJ2-1; 9 positions agree with TRBD2. Germline CDR1 reads SEHNR; CDR2 reads FQNEAQ (reference sequence). V was pared by 2 bases and J by 3 bases, with 5 bases of the junction left unmatched. The CDR3 contains 16 residues.

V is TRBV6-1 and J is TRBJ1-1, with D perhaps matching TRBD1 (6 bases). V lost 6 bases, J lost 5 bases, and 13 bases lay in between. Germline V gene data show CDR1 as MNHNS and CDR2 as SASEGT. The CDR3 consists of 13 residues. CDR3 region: CASRRGGGTEAFF. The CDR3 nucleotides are TGTGCCAGCAGGAGGGGGGGAGGGACTGAAGCTTTCTTT.